Each of the 2 T cell receptor beta chains below was sequenced from the same sample in a study of OX40 agonist ivuxolimab in advanced cancers. The table came from immunoSEQ multiplex PCR; TCRdb's copy has only in-frame clones and leaves some out. This table holds about 48,000 clones, roughly 91% found once. This material consisted of CD4+ or CD8+ T cells sorted from blood, taken in a trial of the OX40 agonist ivuxolimab. These receptors all stem from an adult with an advanced solid tumor such as melanoma, head and neck, liver or kidney cancer.

The chain couples TRBV23-1 to TRBJ2-5; the D is unclear. TRBV23-1 belongs to the ORF category, with a function that is uncertain. The CDR3 is made up of 11 amino acids. The ends were cut back, 2 bases at V and 5 bases at J, with 3 bases in the middle. CDR3 in DNA: TGCGCCAGCAGTCAACAGGAGACCCAGTACTTC. Its protein is CASSQQETQYF.

In its sample, this clone was seen once. The chain uses TRBV6-5 and TRBJ1-1, with no clear D. Between the trimmed V and J ends, which lost 6 bases and 6 bases, there was a span of 14 bases. The CDR3 has 13 amino acids. Germline V lookup: CDR1 MNHEY, CDR2 SVGAGI. CDR3 region: CASSPEPEAEAFF. CDR3 coding DNA: TGTGCCAGCAGCCCGGAACCAGAGGCTGAAGCTTTCTTT.